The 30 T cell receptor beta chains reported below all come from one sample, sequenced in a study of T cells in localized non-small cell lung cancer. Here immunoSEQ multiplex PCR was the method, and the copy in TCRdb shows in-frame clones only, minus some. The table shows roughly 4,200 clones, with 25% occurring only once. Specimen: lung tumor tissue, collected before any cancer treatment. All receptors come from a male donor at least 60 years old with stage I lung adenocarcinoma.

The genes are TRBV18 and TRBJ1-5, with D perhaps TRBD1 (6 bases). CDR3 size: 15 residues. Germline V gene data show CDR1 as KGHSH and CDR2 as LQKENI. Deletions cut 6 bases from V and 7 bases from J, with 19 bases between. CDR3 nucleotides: TGTGCCAGCTCCCCCGAGGGGGGGCGCGGACAGCCCCAGCATTTT. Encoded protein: CASSPEGGRGQPQHF.

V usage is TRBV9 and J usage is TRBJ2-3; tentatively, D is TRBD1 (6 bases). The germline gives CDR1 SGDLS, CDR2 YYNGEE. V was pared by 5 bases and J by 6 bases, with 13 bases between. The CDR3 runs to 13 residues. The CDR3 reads CASRKDQGDTQYF. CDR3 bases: TGTGCCAGCAGAAAAGACCAGGGGGATACGCAGTATTTT. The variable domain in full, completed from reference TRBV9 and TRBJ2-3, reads DSGVTQTPKHLITATGQRVTLRCSPRSGDLSVYWYQQSLDQGLQFLIQYYNGEERAKGNILERFSAQQFPDLHSELNLSSLELGDSALYFCASRKDQGDTQYFGPGTRLTVL.

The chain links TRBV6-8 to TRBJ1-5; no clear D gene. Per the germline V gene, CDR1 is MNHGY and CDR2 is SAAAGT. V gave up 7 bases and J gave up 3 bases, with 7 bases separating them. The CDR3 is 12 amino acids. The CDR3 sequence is CASTGNNQPQHF. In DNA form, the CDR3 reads TGTGCCAGCACGGGGAACAATCAGCCCCAGCATTTT.

This CDR3 reads CASSVVAGYEQYF. The CDR3 coding sequence is TGTGCCAGCAGCGTAGTAGCCGGGTACGAGCAGTACTTC. The chain has TRBV9 and TRBJ2-7, with D hard to call. The germline V gene encodes CDR1 SGDLS and CDR2 YYNGEE. This CDR3 is 13 amino acids long. Trimming cost V 0 bases and J 4 bases, with 8 bases left between them.

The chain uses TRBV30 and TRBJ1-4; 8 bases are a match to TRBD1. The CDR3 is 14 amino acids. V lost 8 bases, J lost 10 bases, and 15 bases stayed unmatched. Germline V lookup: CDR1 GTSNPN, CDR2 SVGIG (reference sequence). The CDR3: CAGTGGQGGGKLFF. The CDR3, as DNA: TGTGCCGGAACTGGCGGACAGGGCGGGGGAAAACTGTTTTTT.

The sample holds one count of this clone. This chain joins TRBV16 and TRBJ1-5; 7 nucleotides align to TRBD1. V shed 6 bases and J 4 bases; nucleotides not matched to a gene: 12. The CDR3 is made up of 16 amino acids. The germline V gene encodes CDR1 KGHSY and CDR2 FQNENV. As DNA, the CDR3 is TGTGCCAGCAGTCAGACTTTGGACAGGCTAAATCAGCCCCAGCATTTT. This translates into CASSQTLDRLNQPQHF.

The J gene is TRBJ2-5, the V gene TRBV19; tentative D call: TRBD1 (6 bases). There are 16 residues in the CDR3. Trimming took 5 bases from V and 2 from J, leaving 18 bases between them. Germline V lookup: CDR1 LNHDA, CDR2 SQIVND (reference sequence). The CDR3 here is CASSSAKGEQQETQYF. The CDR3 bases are TGTGCCAGTAGTTCCGCAAAGGGGGAGCAACAAGAGACCCAGTACTTC.

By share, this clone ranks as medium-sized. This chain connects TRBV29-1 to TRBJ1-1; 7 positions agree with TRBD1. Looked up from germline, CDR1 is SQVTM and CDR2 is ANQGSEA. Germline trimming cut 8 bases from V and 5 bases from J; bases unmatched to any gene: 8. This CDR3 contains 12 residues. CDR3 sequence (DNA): TGCAGCTTCGCAGGGGGTAGGACTGAAGCTTTCTTT. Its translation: CSFAGGRTEAFF.

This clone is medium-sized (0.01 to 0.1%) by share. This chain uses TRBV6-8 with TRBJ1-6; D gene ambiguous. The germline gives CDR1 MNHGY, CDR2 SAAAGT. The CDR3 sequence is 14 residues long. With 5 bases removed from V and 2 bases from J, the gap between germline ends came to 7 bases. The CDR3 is CASSAGPYNSPLHF. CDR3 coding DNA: TGTGCCAGCAGTGCGGGCCCCTATAATTCACCCCTCCACTTT.

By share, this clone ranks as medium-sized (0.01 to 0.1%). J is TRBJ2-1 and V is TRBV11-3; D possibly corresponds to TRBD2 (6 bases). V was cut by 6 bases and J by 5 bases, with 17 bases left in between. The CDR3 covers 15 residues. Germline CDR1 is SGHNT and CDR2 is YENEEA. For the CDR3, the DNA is TGTGCCAGCAGACGGAGGGGTATCGTACACAATGAGCAGTTCTTC. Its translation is CASRRRGIVHNEQFF.

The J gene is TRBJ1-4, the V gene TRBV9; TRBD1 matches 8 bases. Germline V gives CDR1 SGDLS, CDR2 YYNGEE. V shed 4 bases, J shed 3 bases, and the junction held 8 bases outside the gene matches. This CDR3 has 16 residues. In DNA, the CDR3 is TGTGCCAGCAGCCCAAGGCGACAGGGGTCTAATGAAAAACTGTTTTTT. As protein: CASSPRRQGSNEKLFF. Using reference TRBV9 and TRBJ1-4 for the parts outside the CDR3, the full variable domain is DSGVTQTPKHLITATGQRVTLRCSPRSGDLSVYWYQQSLDQGLQFLIQYYNGEERAKGNILERFSAQQFPDLHSELNLSSLELGDSALYFCASSPRRQGSNEKLFFGSGTQLSVL.

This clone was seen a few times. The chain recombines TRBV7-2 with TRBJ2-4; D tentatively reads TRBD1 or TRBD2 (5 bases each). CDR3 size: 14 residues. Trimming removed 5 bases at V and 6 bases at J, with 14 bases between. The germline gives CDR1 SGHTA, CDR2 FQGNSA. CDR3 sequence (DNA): TGTGCCAGCAGCCAGGAATTCGGGACAAACATTCAGTACTTC. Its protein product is CASSQEFGTNIQYF.

CDR3 sequence: CASIPGLAGADTQYF. The CDR3 DNA follows: TGTGCCAGCATCCCGGGACTAGCGGGGGCAGATACGCAGTATTTT. The chain recombines TRBV11-3 with TRBJ2-3; 14 bases match TRBD2. The CDR3 covers 15 residues. The germline CDR1 and CDR2 sequences are SGHNT and YENEEA. Germline trimming cut 7 bases from V and 4 bases from J; bases unmatched to any gene: 4.

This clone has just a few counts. The CDR3 DNA follows: TGTGCCAGCGTACGGGACGGTTCTAACTATGGCTACACCTTC. Its protein product is CASVRDGSNYGYTF. The chain recombines TRBV6-8 with TRBJ1-2, with D possibly being TRBD1 (5 bases). Per the germline V gene, CDR1 is MNHGY and CDR2 is SAAAGT. The CDR3 runs to 14 residues. V lost 8 bases and J lost 0, with 13 bases in between.

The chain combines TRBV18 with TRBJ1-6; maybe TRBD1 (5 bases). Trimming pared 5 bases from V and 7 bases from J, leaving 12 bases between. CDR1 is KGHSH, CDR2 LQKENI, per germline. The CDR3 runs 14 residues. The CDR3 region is CASSNRGSNSPLHF. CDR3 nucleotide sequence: TGTGCCAGCTCAAATCGGGGCAGCAATTCACCCCTCCACTTT.

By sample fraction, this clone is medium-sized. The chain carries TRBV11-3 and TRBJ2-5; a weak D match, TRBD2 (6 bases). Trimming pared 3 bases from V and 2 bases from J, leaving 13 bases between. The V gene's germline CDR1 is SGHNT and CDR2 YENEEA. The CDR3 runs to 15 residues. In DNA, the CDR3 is TGTGCCAGCAGCTTGACGGCGGGGTCTCAAGAGACCCAGTACTTC. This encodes CASSLTAGSQETQYF.

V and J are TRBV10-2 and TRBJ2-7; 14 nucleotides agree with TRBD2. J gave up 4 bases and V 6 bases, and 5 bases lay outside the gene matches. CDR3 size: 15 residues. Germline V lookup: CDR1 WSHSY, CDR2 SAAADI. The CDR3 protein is CASRGGLAGVYEQYF. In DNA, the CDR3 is TGCGCCAGCAGAGGGGGACTAGCGGGGGTTTACGAGCAGTACTTC.

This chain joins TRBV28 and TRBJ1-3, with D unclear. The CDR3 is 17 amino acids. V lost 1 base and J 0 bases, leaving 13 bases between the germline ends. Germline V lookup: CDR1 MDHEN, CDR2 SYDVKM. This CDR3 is CASSLYAAGGSGNTIYF. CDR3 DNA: TGTGCCAGCAGTTTATACGCGGCTGGAGGCTCTGGAAACACCATATATTTT.

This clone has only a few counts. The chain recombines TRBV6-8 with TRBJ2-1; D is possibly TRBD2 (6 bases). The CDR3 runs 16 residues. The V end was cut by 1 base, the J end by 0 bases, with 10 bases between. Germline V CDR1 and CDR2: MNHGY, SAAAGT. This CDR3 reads CASSYWAGSSYNEQFF. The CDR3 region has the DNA TGTGCCAGCAGTTACTGGGCGGGGAGCTCCTACAATGAGCAGTTCTTC.

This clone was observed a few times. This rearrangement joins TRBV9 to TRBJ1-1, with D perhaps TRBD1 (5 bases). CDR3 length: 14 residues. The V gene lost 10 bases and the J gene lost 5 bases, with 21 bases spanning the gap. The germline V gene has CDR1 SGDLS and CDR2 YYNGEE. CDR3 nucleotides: TGTGCCGGCACGAAGGGGACGGCCAGAACTGAAGCTTTCTTT. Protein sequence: CAGTKGTARTEAFF.

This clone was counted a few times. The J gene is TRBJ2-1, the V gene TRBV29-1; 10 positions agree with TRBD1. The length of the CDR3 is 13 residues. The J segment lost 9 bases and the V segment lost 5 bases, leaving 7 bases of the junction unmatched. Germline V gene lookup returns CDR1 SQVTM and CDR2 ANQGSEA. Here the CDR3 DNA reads TGCAGCGTTAACCGACAGGGGGCAGGTGAGCAGTTCTTC. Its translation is CSVNRQGAGEQFF.

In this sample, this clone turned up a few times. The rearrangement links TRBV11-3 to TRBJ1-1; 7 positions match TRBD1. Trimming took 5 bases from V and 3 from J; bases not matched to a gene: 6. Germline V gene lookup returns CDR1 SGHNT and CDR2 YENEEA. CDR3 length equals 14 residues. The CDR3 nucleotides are TGTGCCAGCAGCCTTACAGGGGTCGACACTGAAGCTTTCTTT. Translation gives CASSLTGVDTEAFF.

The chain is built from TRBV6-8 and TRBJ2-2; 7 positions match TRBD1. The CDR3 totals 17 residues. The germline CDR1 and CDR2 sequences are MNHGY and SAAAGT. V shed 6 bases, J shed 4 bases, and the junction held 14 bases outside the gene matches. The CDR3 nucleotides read TGTGCCAGCAGCACCATCGACAGGGCTCTGGGCACCGGGGAGCTGTTTTTT. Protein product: CASSTIDRALGTGELFF.

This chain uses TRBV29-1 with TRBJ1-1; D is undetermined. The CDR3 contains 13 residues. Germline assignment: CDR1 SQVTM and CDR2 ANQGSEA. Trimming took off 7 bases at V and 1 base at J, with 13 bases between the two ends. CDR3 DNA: TGCAGCGCACAACAGAGCCGGAACACTGAAGCTTTCTTT. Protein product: CSAQQSRNTEAFF.

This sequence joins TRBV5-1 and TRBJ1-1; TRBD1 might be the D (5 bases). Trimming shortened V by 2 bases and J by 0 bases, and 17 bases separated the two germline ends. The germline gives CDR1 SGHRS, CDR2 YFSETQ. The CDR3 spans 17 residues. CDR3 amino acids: CASSFFSSGTMNTEAFF. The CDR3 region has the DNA TGCGCCAGCAGCTTCTTCAGCAGCGGGACCATGAACACTGAAGCTTTCTTT.

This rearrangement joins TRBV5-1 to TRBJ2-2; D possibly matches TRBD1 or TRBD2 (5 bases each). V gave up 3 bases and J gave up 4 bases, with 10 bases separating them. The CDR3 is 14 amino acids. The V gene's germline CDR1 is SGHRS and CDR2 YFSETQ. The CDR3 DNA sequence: TGCGCCAGCAGCTCGCAGGGACCCACCGGGGAGCTGTTTTTT. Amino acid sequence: CASSSQGPTGELFF.

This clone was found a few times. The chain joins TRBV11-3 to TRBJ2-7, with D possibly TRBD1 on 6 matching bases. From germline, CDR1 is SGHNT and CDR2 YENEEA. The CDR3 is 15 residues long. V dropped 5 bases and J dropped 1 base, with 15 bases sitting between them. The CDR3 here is CASSTTGHNSYEQYF. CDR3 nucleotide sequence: TGTGCCAGCAGCACGACAGGCCACAATTCCTACGAGCAGTACTTC.

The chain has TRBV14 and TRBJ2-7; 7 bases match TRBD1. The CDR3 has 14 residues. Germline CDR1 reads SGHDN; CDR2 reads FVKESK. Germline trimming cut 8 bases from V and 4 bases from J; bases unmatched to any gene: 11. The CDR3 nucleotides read TGTGCCAGCCCTTCCCGACAGGGCGCATACGAGCAGTACTTC. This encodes CASPSRQGAYEQYF.

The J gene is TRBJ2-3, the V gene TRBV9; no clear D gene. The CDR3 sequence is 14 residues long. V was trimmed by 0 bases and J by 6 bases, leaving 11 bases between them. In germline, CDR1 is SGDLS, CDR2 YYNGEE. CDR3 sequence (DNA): TGTGCCAGCAGCGTAGGAGGTCCCGGGGATACGCAGTATTTT. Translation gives CASSVGGPGDTQYF.

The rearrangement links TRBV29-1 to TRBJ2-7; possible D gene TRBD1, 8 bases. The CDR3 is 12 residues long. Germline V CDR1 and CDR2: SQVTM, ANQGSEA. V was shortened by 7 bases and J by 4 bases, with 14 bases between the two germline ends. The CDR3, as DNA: TGCAGCGGTGGACAGGGAGGGTACGAGCAGTACTTC. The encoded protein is CSGGQGGYEQYF.